This is a list of T cell receptor beta chains from one sample in a study of blood T cells in healthy people across ages. TCRdb reprocessed the 5' RACE reads with MiXCR, giving one entry per CDR3 protein. The sample shows around 800,000 distinct CDR3 sequences, roughly 25% of them seen only once. These records were also assigned to another study, of T cells of mothers and their children.

The material sequenced was blood. All receptors come from a boy aged 5-17 years in good health. The CDR3 runs from the conserved cysteine through the conserved F or W. D genes are given only for firm matches. A row's size may be missing; if present it is once, few, many or a size class.

j_gene,abundance,v_gene,d_gene,CDR3nt,CDR3aa
TRBJ2-1,.,TRBV29-1,TRBD1,TGCAGCGTTGATGTACCGGACAGGGGGGCCTACAATGAGCAGTTCTTC,CSVDVPDRGAYNEQFF
TRBJ2-5,.,TRBV6-2/TRBV6-3,TRBD2,TGTGCCAGCAGTTACATACTAGCGGAGGCGTACTTC,CASSYILAEAYF
TRBJ2-7,few,TRBV30,.,TGTGCCTGGGCCTTCGACTCCGGCTCCTACGAGCAGTACTTC,CAWAFDSGSYEQYF
TRBJ1-2,few,TRBV29-1,TRBD1,TGCAGCGCCGGGGACAGCCCAGCTAACTATGGCTACACCTTC,CSAGDSPANYGYTF
TRBJ1-2,.,TRBV29-1,.,TGCAGCGACCTAGGGGATGGCTACACCTTC,CSDLGDGYTF
TRBJ2-7,.,TRBV5-6,.,TGTACCAGCAGCTTAGACTACGAGCAGTACTTC,CTSSLDYEQYF
TRBJ2-7,few,TRBV30,TRBD1,TGTGCCTGGGGGACAGGACCATACGAGCAGTACTTC,CAWGTGPYEQYF
TRBJ2-5,.,TRBV5-6,.,TGTGCCAGCAGCTTGTTGCCAGGCACTAGTACAGAGACCCAGTACTTC,CASSLLPGTSTETQYF
TRBJ1-2,few,TRBV6-2/TRBV6-3,.,TGTGCCAGCAGTTATTTTTTAGGGACCGAACTCAATTACTGGAACTATGGCTACACCTTC,CASSYFLGTELNYWNYGYTF
TRBJ2-1,.,TRBV7-6,.,TGTGCCAGCAGCTCAGTTTTCAGGGGGGCCCCCCGCAATGAGCAGTTCTTC,CASSSVFRGAPRNEQFF
TRBJ2-4,.,TRBV6-2/TRBV6-3,.,TGTGCCAGCAGCCCTCGTACAGGTTCCCCCCAGTACTTC,CASSPRTGSPQYF
TRBJ1-6,.,TRBV3-1,.,TGTGCCAGCAGCCAAGGAAGGGCTGCCTCTTTTTCACCCCTCCACTTT,CASSQGRAASFSPLHF
TRBJ2-7,few,TRBV9,.,TGTGCCAGTGGGGAGGGGGACTACGAGCAGTACTTC,CASGEGDYEQYF
TRBJ2-3,.,TRBV10-3,.,TGTGCCATCAGTGGGACATGGAGGAGCCTCACAGATACGCAGTATTTT,CAISGTWRSLTDTQYF